Shown below are 4 T cell receptor beta chains from a single sample sequenced in a study of cytomegalovirus exposure and HLA in healthy donors. 60 Vbeta and 13 Jbeta primers were used in PCR. TCRdb's copy holds only in-frame clones and misses some; the assay was immunoSEQ multiplex PCR. The sample records about 180,000 clones, 81% being singletons. Sequenced material: PBMCs. These TCRs come from a woman aged 18-30 years in good health and CMV-seropositive.

V and J are TRBV5-1 and TRBJ2-7; 7 bases are shared with TRBD2. Germline V gene sequence: CDR1 SGHRS, CDR2 YFSETQ. This CDR3 has 15 residues. V lost 7 bases and J lost 2; bases outside the gene matches: 12. The chain's CDR3 is CASPGGGWITYEQYF. CDR3 in DNA: TGCGCCAGCCCTGGGGGGGGGTGGATCACCTACGAGCAGTACTTC.

The chain combines TRBV9 with TRBJ2-7; D is ambiguous. Trimming cost V 0 bases and J 5 bases, with 9 bases left between them. The germline V gene has CDR1 SGDLS and CDR2 YYNGEE. The CDR3 runs 13 residues. The CDR3 nucleotides read TGTGCCAGCAGCGTAGGGGCAGGCCACGAGCAGTACTTC. This sequence encodes CASSVGAGHEQYF.

The CDR3 sequence: CASTPGPAAYEQYF. CDR3 in DNA: TGTGCCAGCACCCCGGGTCCAGCGGCCTACGAGCAGTACTTC. The rearrangement joins TRBV7-9 to TRBJ2-7; D is perhaps TRBD2 (5 bases). V lost 7 bases and J 2 bases, leaving 15 bases between the germline ends. Germline V gene sequence: CDR1 SEHNR, CDR2 FQNEAQ (reference sequence). The CDR3 covers 14 residues.

The rearrangement links TRBV29-1 to TRBJ2-3; 12 bases agree with TRBD2. Germline V gene sequence: CDR1 SQVTM, CDR2 ANQGSEA. V was clipped by 5 bases and J by 2 bases; unmatched bases: 2. The CDR3 length is 14 residues. The CDR3 here is CSVTSGGTTDTQYF. The DNA of the CDR3 is TGCAGCGTTACTAGCGGGGGGACCACAGATACGCAGTATTTT.